The text below deals with one TCR beta chain. Its target is not known. The PCR ran on 60 Vbeta and 13 Jbeta primers. The protocol was immunoSEQ multiplex PCR, while the TCRdb copy is restricted to in-frame clones and leaves out a portion. The sample includes hundreds of thousands of clones, around 73% of them seen just once. CDR1 is MNHEY and CDR2 is SMNVEV in the germline V gene (reference sequence). The CDR3 sequence is 14 residues long. Trimming pared 5 bases from V and 5 bases from J, leaving 13 bases between. The data belong to a study of cytomegalovirus exposure and HLA in healthy donors. Study findings and constraints: Researchers reported from a later analysis that most CMV-associated TCR beta chains appeared HLA-restricted. Later analysis identified a missense DCLRE1C variant that was linked to TCR beta V- and J-gene trimming.

The material sequenced was PBMCs. V gene TRBV27 combines with J gene TRBJ2-1; tentative D call: TRBD2 (5 bases). This TCR derives from a male donor in good health and CMV-seronegative. CDR3 in amino acids: CASSASGLNNEQFF. In DNA, the CDR3 is TGTGCCAGCAGTGCGTCCGGACTGAACAATGAGCAGTTCTTC.